These 8 T cell receptor beta chains share one sample of origin, sequenced in a study of cytotoxic CD8 clonotypes in ibrutinib-treated CLL. Assay used: immunoSEQ multiplex PCR; TCRdb lists only in-frame clones, some missing. The sample yields around 150,000 clones, 70% to 90% seen once. The input for sequencing was PBMCs, taken at disease progression, from a patient treated with ibrutinib. The receptors shown here come from a human donor with chronic lymphocytic leukemia.

The chain couples TRBV28 to TRBJ1-4; TRBD1 might be the D (6 bases). V dropped 5 bases and J dropped 3 bases, with 13 bases sitting between them. The CDR3 has 15 amino acids. The germline gives CDR1 MDHEN, CDR2 SYDVKM. CDR3 in DNA: TGTGCCAGCAGTGCCGGGGGCACGGCTAATGAAAAACTGTTTTTT. Translated: CASSAGGTANEKLFF.

J is TRBJ2-1 and V is TRBV7-8; 7 positions agree with TRBD2. CDR1 and CDR2 (germline): SGHVS, FQNEAQ. The CDR3 length is 15 residues. V trimming: 5 bases; J trimming: 7 bases; junction bases outside the gene matches: 11. The chain's CDR3 is CASSPLGEGFNEQFF. The DNA for the CDR3 is TGTGCCAGCAGCCCCTTGGGGGAGGGCTTTAATGAGCAGTTCTTC.

This rearrangement joins TRBV7-9 to TRBJ1-2; 8 nucleotides line up with TRBD1. The CDR3 extends over 16 amino acids. CDR1 and CDR2 from the germline V gene are SEHNR and FQNEAQ (reference sequence). V lost 4 bases to trimming and J lost 5 bases; unmatched junction nucleotides: 12. In nucleotides, the CDR3 is TGTGCCAGCAGCTCCGCTCGGACAGGGCCATATTATGGCTACACCTTC. Its translation is CASSSARTGPYYGYTF.

The V gene is TRBV7-9, the J gene TRBJ2-3; TRBD2 matches at 10 bases. J was trimmed by 3 bases and V by 5 bases; bases with no gene match: 5. The germline gives CDR1 SEHNR, CDR2 FQNEAQ (reference sequence). This CDR3 contains 15 residues. This CDR3 is CASSPYSGRTDTQYF. The CDR3 nucleotides are TGTGCCAGCAGCCCATATAGCGGGAGGACAGATACGCAGTATTTT.

This clone was detected only a few times. CDR3 sequence reads: CATSRNTEAFF. CDR3 nucleotides: TGTGCCACCAGCAGGAACACTGAAGCTTTCTTT. The chain uses TRBV15 and TRBJ1-1; no reliable D call. This CDR3 has 11 amino acids. V lost 3 bases, J lost 1 base, and 0 bases lay in between. Germline CDR1 LNHNV, CDR2 YYDKDF (reference sequence).

The V gene is TRBV4-3, the J gene TRBJ1-2, with no clear D. The CDR3 sequence is 14 residues long. Germline CDR1 LGHNA, CDR2 YSLEER. V was trimmed by 1 base and J by 1 base, leaving 7 bases between them. The CDR3 reads CASSQGRINYGYTF. CDR3 bases: TGCGCCAGCAGCCAAGGGCGGATTAACTATGGCTACACCTTC.

The V gene is TRBV6-6, the J gene TRBJ2-1; 7 bases align to TRBD2. The CDR3 runs 16 residues. Germline CDR1 reads MNHNY; CDR2 reads SVGAGI (reference sequence). Germline trimming cut 7 bases from V and 0 bases from J; bases unmatched to any gene: 9. CDR3 sequence reads: CASIREAPSSYNEQFF. The DNA for the CDR3 is TGTGCCAGCATCCGGGAGGCCCCCAGCTCCTACAATGAGCAGTTCTTC.

The chain couples TRBV6-1 to TRBJ1-1; no clear D gene. With 4 bases removed from V and 1 base from J, the gap between germline ends came to 7 bases. This CDR3 spans 13 amino acids. CDR1 is MNHNS and CDR2 is SASEGT in the germline V gene. CDR3 nucleotides: TGTGCCAGCAGTGTTACAGCGAACACTGAAGCTTTCTTT. Its protein product is CASSVTANTEAFF.